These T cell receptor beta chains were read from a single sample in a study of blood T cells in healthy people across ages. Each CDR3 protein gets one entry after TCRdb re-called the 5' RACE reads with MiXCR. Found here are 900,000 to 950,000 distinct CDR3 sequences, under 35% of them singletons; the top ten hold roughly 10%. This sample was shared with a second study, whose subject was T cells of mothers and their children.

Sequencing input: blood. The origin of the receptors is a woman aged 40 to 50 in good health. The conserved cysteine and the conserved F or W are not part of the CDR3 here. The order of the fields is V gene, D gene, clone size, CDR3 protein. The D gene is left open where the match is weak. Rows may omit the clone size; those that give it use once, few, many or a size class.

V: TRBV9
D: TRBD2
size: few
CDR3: ASSVTSGGPDTQY

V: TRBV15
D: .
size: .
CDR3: ATSRDYASTGELF

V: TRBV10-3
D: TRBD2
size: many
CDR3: AISDETSGGLGTEQY

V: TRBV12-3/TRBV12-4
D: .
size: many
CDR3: ASSLEVSHEQF

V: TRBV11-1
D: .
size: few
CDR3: ASSRGAVYGYT

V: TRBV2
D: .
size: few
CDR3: ATTLEGSYNEQF

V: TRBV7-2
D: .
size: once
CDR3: ASSPGIGSAGEARQPQH

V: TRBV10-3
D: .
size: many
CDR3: ATSTSDTQY

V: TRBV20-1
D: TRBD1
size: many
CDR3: SASAGTGIGYT

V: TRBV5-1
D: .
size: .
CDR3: ASSLGLTGPYEQY

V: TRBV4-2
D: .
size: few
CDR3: ASSQDDGNTEAF

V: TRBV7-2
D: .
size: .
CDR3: ASSLVDLNQPQH

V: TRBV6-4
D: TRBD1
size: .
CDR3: ASSPGTGHYNEQY

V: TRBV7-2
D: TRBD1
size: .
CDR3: ASSFRQGRQPQH

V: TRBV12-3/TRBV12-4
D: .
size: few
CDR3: ASKTSGGADSQSSYEQY

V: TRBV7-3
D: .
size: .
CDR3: ASSLKEKGRTEAF

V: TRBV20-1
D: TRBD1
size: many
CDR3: SARFRDSLTGELF

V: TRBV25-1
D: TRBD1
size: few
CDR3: ASAEGQNYGYT

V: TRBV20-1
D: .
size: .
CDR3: SARQGVLQY

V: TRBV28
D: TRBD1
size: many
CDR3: ASTPGQSYEQY

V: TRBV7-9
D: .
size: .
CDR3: ASSFDLNTDTQY

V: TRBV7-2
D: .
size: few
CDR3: ASCLDYEQY

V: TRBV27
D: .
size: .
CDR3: ASSFNTYSNQPQH

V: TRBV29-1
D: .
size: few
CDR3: SVGAGNGGEF

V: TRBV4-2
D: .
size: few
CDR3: ASIQEGGRINNQPQH

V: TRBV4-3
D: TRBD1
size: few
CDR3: ASSQDSDRASYGYT

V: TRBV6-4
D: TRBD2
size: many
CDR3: ASSAEPSGAYEQY